This T cell receptor (beta chain) was obtained from a study of cytomegalovirus exposure and HLA in healthy donors. Across the study: About 79% of 300 to 450 genotyped donors fell in the Caucasian-associated ancestry cluster.

Primers included in the PCR were 60 Vbeta and 13 Jbeta primers. Some clones are missing from TCRdb's copy, which holds only in-frame ones; the method was immunoSEQ multiplex PCR. Of over 150,000 clones in the sample, around 81% were seen once. The CDR3 consists of 16 residues. Trimming removed 5 bases from V and 7 bases from J; junction bases left unmatched: 11. The germline V gene encodes CDR1 LNHNV and CDR2 YYDKDF (reference sequence). The material sequenced was PBMCs. The origin of this receptor is a woman in her twenties or thirties in good health and CMV-seronegative. The gene calls are TRBV15 and TRBJ2-7, with 13 bases matching TRBD2. The CDR3 DNA is TGTGCCACCAGCGGAATTTGGACTAGCGGGAGAAGGGAGCAGTACTTC. Protein product: CATSGIWTSGRREQYF.